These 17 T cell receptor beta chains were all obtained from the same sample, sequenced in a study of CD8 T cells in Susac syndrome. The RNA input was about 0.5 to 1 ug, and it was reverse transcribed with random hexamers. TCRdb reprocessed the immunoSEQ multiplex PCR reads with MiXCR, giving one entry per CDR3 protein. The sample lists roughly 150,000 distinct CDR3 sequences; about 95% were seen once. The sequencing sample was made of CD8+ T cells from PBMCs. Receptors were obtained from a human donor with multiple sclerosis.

CDR3 amino acids: CASSQPGQGAVNSPLHF. CDR3 coding DNA: TGTGCCAGCAGCCAACCGGGACAGGGTGCCGTAAATTCACCCCTCCACTTT. V gene TRBV14 combines with J gene TRBJ1-6; 9 bases are a match to TRBD1. Germline V lookup: CDR1 SGHDN, CDR2 FVKESK. Germline trimming cut 2 bases from V and 7 bases from J; bases unmatched to any gene: 9. The CDR3 contains 17 residues.

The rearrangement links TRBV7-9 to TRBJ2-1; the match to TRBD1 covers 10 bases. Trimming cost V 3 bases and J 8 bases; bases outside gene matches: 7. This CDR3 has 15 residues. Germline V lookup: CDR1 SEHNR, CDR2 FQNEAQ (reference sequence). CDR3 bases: TGTGCCAGCAGCTTCCGGGGACAGGGGATCGATGAGCAGTTCTTC. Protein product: CASSFRGQGIDEQFF.

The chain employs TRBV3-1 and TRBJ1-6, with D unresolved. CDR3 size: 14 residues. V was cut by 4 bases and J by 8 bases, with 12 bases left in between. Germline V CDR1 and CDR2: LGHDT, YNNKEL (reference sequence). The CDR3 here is CASSPLSGYSPLHF. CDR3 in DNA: TGTGCCAGCAGCCCTTTGAGTGGGTATTCACCCCTCCACTTT.

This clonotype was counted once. The CDR3 reads CASSRKGAVNSPLHF. CDR3 sequence (DNA): TGTGCCAGCAGTAGAAAGGGGGCCGTGAATTCACCCCTCCACTTT. The V call is TRBV27, the J call TRBJ1-6; 7 bases fit TRBD1. Germline V lookup: CDR1 MNHEY, CDR2 SMNVEV (reference sequence). The CDR3 is 15 amino acids. Losses at the gene ends were 5 bases for V and 7 bases for J; bases not matched to a gene: 8.

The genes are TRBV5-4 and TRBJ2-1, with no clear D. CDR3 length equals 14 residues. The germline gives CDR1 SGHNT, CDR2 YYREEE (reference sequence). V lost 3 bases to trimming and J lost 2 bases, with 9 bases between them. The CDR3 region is CASSSAQTYNEQFF. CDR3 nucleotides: TGTGCCAGCAGCTCCGCCCAAACCTACAATGAGCAGTTCTTC.

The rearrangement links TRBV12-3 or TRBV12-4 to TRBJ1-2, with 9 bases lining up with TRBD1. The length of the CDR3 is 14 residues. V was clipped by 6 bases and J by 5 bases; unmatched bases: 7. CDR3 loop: CASRYRGRGYGYTF. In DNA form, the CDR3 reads TGTGCCAGCAGGTACAGGGGGCGGGGGTATGGCTACACCTTC.

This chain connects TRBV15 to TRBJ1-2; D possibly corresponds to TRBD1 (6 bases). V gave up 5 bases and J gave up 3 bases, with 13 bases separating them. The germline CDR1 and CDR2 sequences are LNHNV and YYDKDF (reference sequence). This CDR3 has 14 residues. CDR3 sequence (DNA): TGTGCCACCAGCGGCCCAGGGGCGGACTATGGCTACACCTTC. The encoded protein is CATSGPGADYGYTF. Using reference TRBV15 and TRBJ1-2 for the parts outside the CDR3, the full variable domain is DAMVIQNPRYQVTQFGKPVTLSCSQTLNHNVMYWYQQKSSQAPKLLFHYYDKDFNNEADTPDNFQSRRPNTSFCFLDIRSPGLGDTAMYLCATSGPGADYGYTFGSGTRLTVV.

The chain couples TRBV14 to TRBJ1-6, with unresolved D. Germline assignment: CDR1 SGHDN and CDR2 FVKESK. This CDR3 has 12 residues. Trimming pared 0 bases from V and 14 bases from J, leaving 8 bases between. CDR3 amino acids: CASSQDRVTLHF. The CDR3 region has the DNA TGTGCCAGCAGCCAAGATAGAGTTACCCTCCACTTT. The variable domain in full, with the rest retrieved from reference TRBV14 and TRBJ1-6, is EAGVTQFPSHSVIEKGQTVTLRCDPISGHDNLYWYRRVMGKEIKFLLHFVKESKQDESGMPNNRFLAERTGGTYSTLKVQPAELEDSGVYFCASSQDRVTLHFGNGTRLTVT.

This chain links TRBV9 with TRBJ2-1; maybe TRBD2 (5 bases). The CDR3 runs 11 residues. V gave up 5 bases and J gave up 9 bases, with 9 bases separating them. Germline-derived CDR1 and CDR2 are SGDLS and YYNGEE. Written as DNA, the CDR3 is TGTGCCAGCAGAAATCGGGGTGAGCAGTTCTTC. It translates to CASRNRGEQFF.

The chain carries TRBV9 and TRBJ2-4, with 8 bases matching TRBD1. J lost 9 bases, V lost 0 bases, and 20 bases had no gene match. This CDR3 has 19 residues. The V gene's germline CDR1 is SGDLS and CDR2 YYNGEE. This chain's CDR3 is CASSVEGETGAQGWGIQYF. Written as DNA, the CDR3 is TGTGCCAGCAGCGTAGAGGGGGAGACAGGGGCGCAGGGTTGGGGCATTCAGTACTTC.

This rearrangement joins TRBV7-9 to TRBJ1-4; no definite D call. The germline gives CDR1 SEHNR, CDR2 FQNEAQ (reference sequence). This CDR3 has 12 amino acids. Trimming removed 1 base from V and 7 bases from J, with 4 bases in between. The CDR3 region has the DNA TGTGCCAGCAGCTTAGGGCCTGAAAAACTGTTTTTT. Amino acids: CASSLGPEKLFF.

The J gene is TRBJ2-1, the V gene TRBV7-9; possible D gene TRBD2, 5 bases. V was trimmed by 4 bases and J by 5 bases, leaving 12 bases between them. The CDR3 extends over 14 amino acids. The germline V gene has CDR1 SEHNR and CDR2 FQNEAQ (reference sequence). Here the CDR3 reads CASSSPGNHNEQFF. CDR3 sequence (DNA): TGTGCCAGCAGCTCTCCGGGGAACCACAATGAGCAGTTCTTC.

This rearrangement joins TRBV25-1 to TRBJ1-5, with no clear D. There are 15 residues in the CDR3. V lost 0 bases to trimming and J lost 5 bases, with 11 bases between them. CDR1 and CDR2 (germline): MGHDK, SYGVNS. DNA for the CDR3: TGTGCCAGCAGTGAATATATGGGAGAAGATCAGCCCCAGCATTTT. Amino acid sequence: CASSEYMGEDQPQHF. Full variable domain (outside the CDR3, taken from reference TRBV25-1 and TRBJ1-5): EADIYQTPRYLVIGTGKKITLECSQTMGHDKMYWYQQDPGMELHLIHYSYGVNSTEKGDLSSESTVSRIRTEHFPLTLESARPSHTSQYLCASSEYMGEDQPQHFGDGTRLSIL.

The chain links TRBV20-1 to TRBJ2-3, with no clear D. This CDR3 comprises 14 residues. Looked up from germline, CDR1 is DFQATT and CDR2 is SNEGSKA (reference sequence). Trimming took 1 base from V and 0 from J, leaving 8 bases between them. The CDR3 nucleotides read TGCAGTGCTAGAGGCCGGGTGAGCACAGATACGCAGTATTTT. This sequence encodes CSARGRVSTDTQYF.

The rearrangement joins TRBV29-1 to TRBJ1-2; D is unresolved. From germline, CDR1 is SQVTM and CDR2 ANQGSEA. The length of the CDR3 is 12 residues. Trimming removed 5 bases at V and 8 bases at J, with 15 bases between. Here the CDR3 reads CSVQPSRRGYTF. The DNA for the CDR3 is TGCAGCGTTCAGCCCTCCCGGCGGGGCTACACCTTC.

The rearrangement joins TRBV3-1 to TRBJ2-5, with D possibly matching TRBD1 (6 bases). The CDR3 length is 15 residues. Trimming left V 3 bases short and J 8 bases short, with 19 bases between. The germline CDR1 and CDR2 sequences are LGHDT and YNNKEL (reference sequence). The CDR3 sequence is CASSQLQGLPATQYF. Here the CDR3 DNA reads TGTGCCAGCAGCCAGTTACAGGGCCTACCGGCTACCCAGTACTTC.

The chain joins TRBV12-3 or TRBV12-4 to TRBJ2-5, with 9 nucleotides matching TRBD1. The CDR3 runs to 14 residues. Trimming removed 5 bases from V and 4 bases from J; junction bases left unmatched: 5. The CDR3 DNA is TGTGCCAGCAGTCTCGGACAGGGGCTAGAGACCCAGTACTTC. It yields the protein CASSLGQGLETQYF.